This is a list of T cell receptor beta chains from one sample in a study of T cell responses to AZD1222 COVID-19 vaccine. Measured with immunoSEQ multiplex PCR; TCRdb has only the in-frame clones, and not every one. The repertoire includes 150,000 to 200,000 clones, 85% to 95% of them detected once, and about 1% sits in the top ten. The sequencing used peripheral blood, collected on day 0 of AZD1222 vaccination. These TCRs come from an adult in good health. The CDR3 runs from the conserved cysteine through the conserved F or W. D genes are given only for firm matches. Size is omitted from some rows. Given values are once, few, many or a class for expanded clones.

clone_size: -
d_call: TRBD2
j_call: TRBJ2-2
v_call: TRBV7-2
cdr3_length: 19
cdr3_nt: TGTGCCAGCAGCCTAAAAGGGACTAGCTTCATCGGTAACACCGGGGAGCTGTTTTTT
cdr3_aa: CASSLKGTSFIGNTGELFF

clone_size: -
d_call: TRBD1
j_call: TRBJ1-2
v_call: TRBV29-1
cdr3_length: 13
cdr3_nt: TGCAGCGTCGAGCTAACCAGGGGGGGTGGCTACACCTTC
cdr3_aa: CSVELTRGGGYTF

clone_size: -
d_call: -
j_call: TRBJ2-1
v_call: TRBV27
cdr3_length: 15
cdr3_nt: TGTGCCAGCAGTTTATCGGGGGGCCTGGTCCATGAGCAGTTCTTC
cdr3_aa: CASSLSGGLVHEQFF

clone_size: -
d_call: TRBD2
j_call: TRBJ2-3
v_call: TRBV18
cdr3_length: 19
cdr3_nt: TGTGCCAGCTCTCGCAGGACCGGGACTAGCGGGTACAACACAGATACGCAGTATTTT
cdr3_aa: CASSRRTGTSGYNTDTQYF

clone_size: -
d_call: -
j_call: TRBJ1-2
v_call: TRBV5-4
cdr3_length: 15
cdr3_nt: TGTGCCACAGATTTTTTTCCGGGAAGCGTCTATGGCTACACCTTC
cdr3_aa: CATDFFPGSVYGYTF

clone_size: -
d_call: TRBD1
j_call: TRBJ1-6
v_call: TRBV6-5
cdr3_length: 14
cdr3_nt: TGTGCCAGCAGTTTGGACAGGGACAATTCACCCCTCCACTTT
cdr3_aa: CASSLDRDNSPLHF

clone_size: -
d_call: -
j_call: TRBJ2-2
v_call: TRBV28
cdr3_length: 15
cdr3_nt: TGTGCCAGCAGTTTCTCAAGAGGGAACACCGGGGAGCTGTTTTTT
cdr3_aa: CASSFSRGNTGELFF

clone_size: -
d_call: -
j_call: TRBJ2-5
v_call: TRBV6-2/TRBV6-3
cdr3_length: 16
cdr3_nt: TGTGCCAGCAGTTACGGCTCGGAAGGGGACTTAGAGACCCAGTACTTC
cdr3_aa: CASSYGSEGDLETQYF

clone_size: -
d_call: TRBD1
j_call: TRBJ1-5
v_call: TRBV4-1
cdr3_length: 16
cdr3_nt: TGCGCCAGCAGCCACACGTTTAACAGGGGAAAACAGCCCCAGCATTTT
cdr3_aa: CASSHTFNRGKQPQHF

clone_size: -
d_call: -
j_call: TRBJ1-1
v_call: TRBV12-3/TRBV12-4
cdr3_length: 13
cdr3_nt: TGTGCCAGCAGTTTCCTCAGGGACACTGAAGCTTTCTTT
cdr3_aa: CASSFLRDTEAFF

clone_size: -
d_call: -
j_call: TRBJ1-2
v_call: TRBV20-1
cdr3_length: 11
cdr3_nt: TGCAGTGCTGGGGGGGGCTATGGCTACACCTTC
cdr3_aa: CSAGGGYGYTF

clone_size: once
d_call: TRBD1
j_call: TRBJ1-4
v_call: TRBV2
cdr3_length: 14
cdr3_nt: TGTGCCAGCAGCGCACGCAGGGGGCATGAAAAACTGTTTTTT
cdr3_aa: CASSARRGHEKLFF

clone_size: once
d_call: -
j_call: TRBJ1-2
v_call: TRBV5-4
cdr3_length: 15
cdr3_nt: TGTGCCAGCAGACCCCAACAGGGCGCTAACTATGGCTACACCTTC
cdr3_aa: CASRPQQGANYGYTF

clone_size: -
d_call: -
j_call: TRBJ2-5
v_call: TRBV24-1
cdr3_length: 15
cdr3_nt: TGTGCCACCAGTGATCCCCGGACAGACCAAGAGACCCAGTACTTC
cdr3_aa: CATSDPRTDQETQYF

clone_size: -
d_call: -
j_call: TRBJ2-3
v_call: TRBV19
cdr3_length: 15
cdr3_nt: TGTGCCAGTAGTATTAGCTCTAGCCGCACAGATACGCAGTATTTT
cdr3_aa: CASSISSSRTDTQYF

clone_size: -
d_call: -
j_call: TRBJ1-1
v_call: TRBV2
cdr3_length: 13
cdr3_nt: TGTGCCAGCAGGGGACCGGGGAACGCTGAAGCTTTCTTT
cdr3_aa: CASRGPGNAEAFF

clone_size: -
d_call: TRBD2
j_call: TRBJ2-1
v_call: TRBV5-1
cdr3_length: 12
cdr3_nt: TGCGCCAGCAGCCTAAGACCGGGGGGGCCGGTCTTC
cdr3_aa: CASSLRPGGPVF

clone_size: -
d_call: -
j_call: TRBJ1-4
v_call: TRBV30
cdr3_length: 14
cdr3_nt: TGTGCCTGGAGTGTACGCCTCGGCAATGAAAAACTGTTTTTT
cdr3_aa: CAWSVRLGNEKLFF

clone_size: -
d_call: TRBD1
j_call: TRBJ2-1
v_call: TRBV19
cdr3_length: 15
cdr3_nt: TGTGCCAGTAGCGCCGGGACAGGGTCCTACAATGAGCAGTTCTTC
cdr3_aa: CASSAGTGSYNEQFF

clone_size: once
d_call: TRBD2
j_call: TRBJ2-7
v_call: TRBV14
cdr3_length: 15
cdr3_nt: TGTGCCAGCAGCCAAGGGGGGACTAGCGCTTACGAGCAGTACTTC
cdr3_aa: CASSQGGTSAYEQYF

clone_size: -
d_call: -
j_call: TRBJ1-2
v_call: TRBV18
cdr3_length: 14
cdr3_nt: TGTGCCAGCTCACCAGAACAGGGTGACTATGGCTACACCTTC
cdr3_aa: CASSPEQGDYGYTF

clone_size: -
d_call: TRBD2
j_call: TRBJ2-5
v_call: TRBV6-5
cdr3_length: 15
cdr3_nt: TGTGTCAGCAGGCCACTAGCGGGGGGAACCTGGACCCAGTACTTC
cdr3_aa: CVSRPLAGGTWTQYF

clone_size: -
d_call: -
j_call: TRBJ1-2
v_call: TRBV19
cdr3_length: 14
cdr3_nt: TGTGCCAGTAGTCCCTATACGGGTGGCTATGGCTACACCTTC
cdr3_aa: CASSPYTGGYGYTF

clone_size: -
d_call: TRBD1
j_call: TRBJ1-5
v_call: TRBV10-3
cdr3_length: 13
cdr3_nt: TGTGCCATCAGTCCAACAGGGGGGCAGCCCCAGCATTTT
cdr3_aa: CAISPTGGQPQHF

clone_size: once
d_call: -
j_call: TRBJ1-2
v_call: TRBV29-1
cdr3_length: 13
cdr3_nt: TGCAGCGTTGAAGTGGAGATAAACTATGGCTACACCTTC
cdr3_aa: CSVEVEINYGYTF